Described below is a single T cell receptor (beta chain) sequence and its context. The antigen remains undetermined. TCRdb reanalysed the 5' RACE reads using MiXCR and keeps one entry per CDR3 protein. The table shows approximately 600,000 distinct CDR3 sequences, with 7% to 7.5% occurring only once. The CDR3 runs to 17 residues. Germline V CDR1 and CDR2: SGHTA, FQGNSA. The V and J ends lost 5 bases and 2 bases respectively, with 20 bases between them. This record comes from a study of identical twins. Broader study findings: Out-of-frame sharing of TCR alpha in monozygotic twins was underestimated by models.

This sample was also put to use in a study of yellow fever vaccine responses in identical twins.

The clonotype originates from a woman aged 18-29 years in good health. The genes are TRBV7-2 and TRBJ2-3; a possible D gene is TRBD1 (5 bases). The sample consisted of PBMCs. The CDR3 region is CASSLRGPGGHTDTQYF. CDR3 in DNA: TGTGCCAGCAGCCTGCGAGGACCAGGCGGACACACAGATACGCAGTATTTT. The entire variable domain, with the rest obtained from reference TRBV7-2 and TRBJ2-3, is as follows: GAGVSQSPSNKVTEKGKDVELRCDPISGHTALYWYRQSLGQGLEFLIYFQGNSAPDKSGLPSDRFSAERTGGSVSTLTIQRTQQEDSAVYLCASSLRGPGGHTDTQYFGPGTRLTVL.